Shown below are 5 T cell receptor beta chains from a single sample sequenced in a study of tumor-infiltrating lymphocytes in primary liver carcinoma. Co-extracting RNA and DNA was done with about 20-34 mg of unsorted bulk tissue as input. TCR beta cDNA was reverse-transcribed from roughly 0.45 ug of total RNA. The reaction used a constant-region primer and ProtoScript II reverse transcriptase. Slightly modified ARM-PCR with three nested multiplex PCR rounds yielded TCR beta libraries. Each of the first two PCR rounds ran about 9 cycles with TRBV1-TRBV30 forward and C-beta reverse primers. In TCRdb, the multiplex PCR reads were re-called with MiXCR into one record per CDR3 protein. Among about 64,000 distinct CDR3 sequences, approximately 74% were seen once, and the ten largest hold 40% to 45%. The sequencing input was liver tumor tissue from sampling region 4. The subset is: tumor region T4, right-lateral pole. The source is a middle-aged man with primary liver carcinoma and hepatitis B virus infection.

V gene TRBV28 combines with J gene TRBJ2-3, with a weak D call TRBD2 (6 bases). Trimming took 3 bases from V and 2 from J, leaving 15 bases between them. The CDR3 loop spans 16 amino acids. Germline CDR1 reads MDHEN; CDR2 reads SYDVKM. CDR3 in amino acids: CASSLAGTLTTDTQYF. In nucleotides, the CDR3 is TGTGCCAGCAGTTTGGCGGGGACCCTCACCACAGATACGCAGTATTTT.

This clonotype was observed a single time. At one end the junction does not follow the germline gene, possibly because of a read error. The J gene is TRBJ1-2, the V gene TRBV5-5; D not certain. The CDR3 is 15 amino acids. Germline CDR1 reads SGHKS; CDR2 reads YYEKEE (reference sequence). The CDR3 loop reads CVSSLSGRANYGYTF. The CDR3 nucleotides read TGTGTCAGCAGCTTGTCCGGGAGGGCCAACTATGGCTACACCTTC.

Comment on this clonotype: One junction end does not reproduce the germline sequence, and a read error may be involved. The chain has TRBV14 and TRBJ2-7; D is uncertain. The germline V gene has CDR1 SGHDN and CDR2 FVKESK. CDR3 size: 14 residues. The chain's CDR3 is CASSQGRSLGEHYF. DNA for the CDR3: TGTGCCAGCAGCCAAGGGCGGAGTTTGGGCGAGCACTACTTC.

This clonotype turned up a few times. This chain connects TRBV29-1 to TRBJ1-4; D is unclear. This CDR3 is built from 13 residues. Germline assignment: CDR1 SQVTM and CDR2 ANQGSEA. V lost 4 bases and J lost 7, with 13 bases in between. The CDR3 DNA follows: TGCAGCGTTGGCGGAGGGATGGGTGAAAAACTGTTTTTT. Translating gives CSVGGGMGEKLFF.

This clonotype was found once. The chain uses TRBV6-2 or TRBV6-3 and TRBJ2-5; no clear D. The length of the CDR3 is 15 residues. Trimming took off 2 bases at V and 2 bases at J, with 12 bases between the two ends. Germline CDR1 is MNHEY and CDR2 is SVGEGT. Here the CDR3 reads CASSYRLTDQETQYF. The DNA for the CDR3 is TGTGCCAGCAGTTACAGGCTAACGGATCAAGAGACCCAGTACTTC.